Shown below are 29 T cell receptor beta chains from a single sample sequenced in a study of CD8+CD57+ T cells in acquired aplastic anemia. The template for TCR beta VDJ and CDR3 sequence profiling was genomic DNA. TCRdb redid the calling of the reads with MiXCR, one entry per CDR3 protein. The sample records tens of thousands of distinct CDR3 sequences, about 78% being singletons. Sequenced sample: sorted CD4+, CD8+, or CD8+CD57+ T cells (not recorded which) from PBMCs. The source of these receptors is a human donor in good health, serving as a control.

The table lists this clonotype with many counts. This CDR3 is CASSLVVPLIDEQFF. The CDR3 DNA follows: TGTGCCAGCAGTTTAGTAGTGCCCTTAATCGATGAGCAGTTCTTC. J is TRBJ2-1 and V is TRBV27; unclear D gene. The V end lost 2 bases, the J end lost 8 bases, and 16 bases lay between the germline ends. Germline V CDR1 and CDR2: MNHEY, SMNVEV (reference sequence). This CDR3 spans 15 amino acids.

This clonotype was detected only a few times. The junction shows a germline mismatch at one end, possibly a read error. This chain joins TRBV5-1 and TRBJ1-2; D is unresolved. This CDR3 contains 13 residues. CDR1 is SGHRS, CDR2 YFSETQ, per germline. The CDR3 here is CASSLGRDYGYTF. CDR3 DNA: TGCGCCAGCAGCTTGGGCCGCGACTACGGCTACACCTTC.

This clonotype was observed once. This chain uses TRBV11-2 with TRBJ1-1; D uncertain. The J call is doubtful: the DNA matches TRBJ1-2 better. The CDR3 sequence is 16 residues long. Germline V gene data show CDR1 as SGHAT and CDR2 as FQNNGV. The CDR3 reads CASSSSARHANYGYTF. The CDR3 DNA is TGTGCCAGCAGTTCGTCAGCCCGCCATGCTAACTATGGCTACACCTTC.

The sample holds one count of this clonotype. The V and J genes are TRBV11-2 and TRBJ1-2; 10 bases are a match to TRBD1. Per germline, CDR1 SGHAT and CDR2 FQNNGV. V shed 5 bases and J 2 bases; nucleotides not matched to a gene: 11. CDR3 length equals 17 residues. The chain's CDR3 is CASSRRDRGFENYGYTF. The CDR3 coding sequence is TGTGCCAGCAGCCGGAGGGACAGGGGATTCGAGAACTATGGCTACACCTTC. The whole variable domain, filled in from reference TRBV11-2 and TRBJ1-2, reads EAGVAQSPRYKIIEKRQSVAFWCNPISGHATLYWYQQILGQGPKLLIQFQNNGVVDDSQLPKDRFSAERLKGVDSTLKIQPAKLEDSAVYLCASSRRDRGFENYGYTFGSGTRLTVV.

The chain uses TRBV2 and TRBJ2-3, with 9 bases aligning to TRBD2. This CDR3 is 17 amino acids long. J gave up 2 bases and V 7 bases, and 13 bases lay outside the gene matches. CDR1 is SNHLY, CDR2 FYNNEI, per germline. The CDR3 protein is CASMREGLHHNTDTQYF. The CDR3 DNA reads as TGTGCCAGCATGCGGGAGGGCCTTCACCACAACACAGATACGCAGTATTTT.

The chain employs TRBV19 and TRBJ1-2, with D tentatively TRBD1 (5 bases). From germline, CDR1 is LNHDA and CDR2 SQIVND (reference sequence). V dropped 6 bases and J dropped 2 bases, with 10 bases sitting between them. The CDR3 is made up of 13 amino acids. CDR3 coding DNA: TGTGCCAGTAGACCCGGGGGGAACTATGGCTACACCTTC. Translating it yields CASRPGGNYGYTF.

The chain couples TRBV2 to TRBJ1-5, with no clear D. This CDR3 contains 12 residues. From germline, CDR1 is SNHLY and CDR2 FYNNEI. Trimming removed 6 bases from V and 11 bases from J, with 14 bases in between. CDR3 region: CASSQEYETQHF. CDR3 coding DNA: TGTGCCAGCAGCCAAGAATACGAGACCCAGCATTTT.

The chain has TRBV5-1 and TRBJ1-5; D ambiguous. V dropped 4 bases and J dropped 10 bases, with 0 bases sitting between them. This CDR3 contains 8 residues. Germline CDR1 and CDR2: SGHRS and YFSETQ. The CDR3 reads CASSPQHF. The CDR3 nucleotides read TGCGCCAGCAGCCCCCAGCATTTT.

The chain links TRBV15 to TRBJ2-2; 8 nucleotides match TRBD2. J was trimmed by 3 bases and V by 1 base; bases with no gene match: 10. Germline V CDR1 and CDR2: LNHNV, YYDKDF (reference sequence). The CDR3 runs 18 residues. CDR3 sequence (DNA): TGTGCCACCAGCAGAGCAGGAGCGGGAGATGCGGACACCGGGGAGCTGTTTTTT. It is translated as CATSRAGAGDADTGELFF.

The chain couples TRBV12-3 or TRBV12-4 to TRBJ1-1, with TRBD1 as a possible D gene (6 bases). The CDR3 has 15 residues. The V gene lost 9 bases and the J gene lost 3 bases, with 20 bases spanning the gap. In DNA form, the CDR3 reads TGTGCCAGTAACCTCGGGGGGGCTGGGTACACTGAAGCTTTCTTT. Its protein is CASNLGGAGYTEAFF.

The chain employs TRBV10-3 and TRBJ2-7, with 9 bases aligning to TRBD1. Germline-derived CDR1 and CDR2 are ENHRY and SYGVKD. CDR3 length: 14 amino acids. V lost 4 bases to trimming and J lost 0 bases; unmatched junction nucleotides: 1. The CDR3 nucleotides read TGTGCCATCAGTGGGGACAGGGTCTCCTACGAGCAGTACTTC. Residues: CAISGDRVSYEQYF.

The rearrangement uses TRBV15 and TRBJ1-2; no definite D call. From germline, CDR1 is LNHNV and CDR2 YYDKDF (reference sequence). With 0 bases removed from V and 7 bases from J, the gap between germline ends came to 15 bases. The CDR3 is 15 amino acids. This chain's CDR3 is CATSRDKGARFGYTF. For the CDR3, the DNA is TGTGCCACCAGCAGAGATAAGGGAGCAAGGTTTGGCTACACCTTC.

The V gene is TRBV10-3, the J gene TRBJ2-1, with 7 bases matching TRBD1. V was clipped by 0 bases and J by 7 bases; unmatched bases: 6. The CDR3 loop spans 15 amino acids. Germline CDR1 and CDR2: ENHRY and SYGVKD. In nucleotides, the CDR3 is TGTGCCATCAGTGAGTCACACACAGGGGCGAATGAGCAGTTCTTC. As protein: CAISESHTGANEQFF.

The CDR3 sequence is CASSYVTHGYTF. The CDR3, as DNA: TGTGCCAGCAGTTACGTGACGCATGGCTACACCTTC. The chain recombines TRBV6-5 with TRBJ1-2; D call uncertain. The CDR3 is 12 amino acids. The V gene's germline CDR1 is MNHEY and CDR2 SVGAGI. Trimming removed 2 bases at V and 6 bases at J, with 7 bases between.

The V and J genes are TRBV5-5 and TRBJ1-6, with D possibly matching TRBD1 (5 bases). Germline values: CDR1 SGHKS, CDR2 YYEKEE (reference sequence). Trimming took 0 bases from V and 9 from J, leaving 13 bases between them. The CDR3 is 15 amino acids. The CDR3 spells CASSLGGQGGSPLHF. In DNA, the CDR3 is TGTGCCAGCAGCTTGGGAGGGCAGGGCGGTTCACCCCTCCACTTT. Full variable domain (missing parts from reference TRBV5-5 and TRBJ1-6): DAGVTQSPTHLIKTRGQQVTLRCSPISGHKSVSWYQQVLGQGPQFIFQYYEKEERGRGNFPDRFSARQFPNYSSELNVNALLLGDSALYLCASSLGGQGGSPLHFGNGTRLTVT.

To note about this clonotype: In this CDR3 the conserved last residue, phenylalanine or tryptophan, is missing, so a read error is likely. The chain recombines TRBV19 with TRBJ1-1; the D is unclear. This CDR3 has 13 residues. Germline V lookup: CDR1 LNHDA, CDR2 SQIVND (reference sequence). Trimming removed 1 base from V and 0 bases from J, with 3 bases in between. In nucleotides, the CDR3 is TGTGCCAGTAGTATAGGGATGAACACTGAAGCTTTCTCT. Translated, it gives CASSIGMNTEAFS.

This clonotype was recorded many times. CDR3 protein: CSAISTGGESQPQHF. The DNA of the CDR3 is TGCAGTGCTATTTCGACAGGGGGCGAGAGTCAGCCCCAGCATTTT. The chain links TRBV20-1 to TRBJ1-5; 10 nucleotides agree with TRBD1. The V and J ends lost 4 bases and 6 bases, in that order; junction bases with no gene match: 9. CDR1 is DFQATT and CDR2 is SNEGSKA in the germline V gene (reference sequence). This CDR3 has 15 amino acids.

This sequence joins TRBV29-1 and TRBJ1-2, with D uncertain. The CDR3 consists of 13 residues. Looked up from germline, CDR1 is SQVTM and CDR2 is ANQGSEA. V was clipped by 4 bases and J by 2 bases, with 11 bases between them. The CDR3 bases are TGCAGCGTTGGACCCGGGCGGAACTATGGCTACACCTTC. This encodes CSVGPGRNYGYTF. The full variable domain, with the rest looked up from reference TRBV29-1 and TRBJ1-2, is SAVISQKPSRDICQRGTSLTIQCQVDSQVTMMFWYRQQPGQSLTLIATANQGSEATYESGFVIDKFPISRPNLTFSTLTVSNMSPEDSSIYLCSVGPGRNYGYTFGSGTRLTVV.

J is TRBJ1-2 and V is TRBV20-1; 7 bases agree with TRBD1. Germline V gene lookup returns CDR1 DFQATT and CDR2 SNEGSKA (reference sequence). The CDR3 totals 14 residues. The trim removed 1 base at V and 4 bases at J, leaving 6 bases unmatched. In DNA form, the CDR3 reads TGCAGTGCTAGAGTCTTGGCAGGGGGCTATGGCTACACCTTC. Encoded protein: CSARVLAGGYGYTF.

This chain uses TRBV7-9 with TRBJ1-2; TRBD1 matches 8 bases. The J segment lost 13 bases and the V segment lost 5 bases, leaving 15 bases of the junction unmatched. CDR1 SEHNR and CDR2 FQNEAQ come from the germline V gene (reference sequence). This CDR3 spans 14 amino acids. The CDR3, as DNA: TGTGCCAGCAGCGAGGACGGGCAGGGGGCTACTTGCACCTTC. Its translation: CASSEDGQGATCTF.

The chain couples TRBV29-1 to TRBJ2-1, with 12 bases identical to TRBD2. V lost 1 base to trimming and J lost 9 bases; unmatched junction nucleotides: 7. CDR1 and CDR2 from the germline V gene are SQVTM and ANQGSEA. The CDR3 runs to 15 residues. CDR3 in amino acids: CSVEGPSGRGGEQFF. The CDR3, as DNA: TGCAGCGTTGAAGGGCCTAGCGGGAGGGGAGGTGAGCAGTTCTTC.

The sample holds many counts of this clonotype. The CDR3 region has the DNA TGTGCCAGCAGCTCCGACAGGGGCAATCAGCCCCAGCATTTT. Its protein product is CASSSDRGNQPQHF. The V and J genes are TRBV7-9 and TRBJ1-5; 7 bases are shared with TRBD1. CDR1 is SEHNR, CDR2 FQNEAQ, per germline (reference sequence). Trimming removed 4 bases from V and 2 bases from J; junction bases left unmatched: 2. The CDR3 is made up of 14 amino acids.

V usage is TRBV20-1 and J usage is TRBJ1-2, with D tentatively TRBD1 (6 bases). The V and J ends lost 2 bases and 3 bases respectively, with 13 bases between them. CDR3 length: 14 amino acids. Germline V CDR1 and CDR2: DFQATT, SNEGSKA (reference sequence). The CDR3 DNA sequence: TGCAGTGCTAGAACCCCAGGGGCAGACTATGGCTACACCTTC. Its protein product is CSARTPGADYGYTF.

The CDR3 spells CASSGRGGMNTEAFF. DNA for the CDR3: TGTGCCAGCAGCGGTAGGGGGGGCATGAACACTGAAGCTTTCTTT. The V gene is TRBV9, the J gene TRBJ1-1; D might be TRBD1 (6 bases). The CDR3 is 15 residues long. Looked up from germline, CDR1 is SGDLS and CDR2 is YYNGEE. V dropped 3 bases and J dropped 0 bases, with 12 bases sitting between them. Looking up the rest from reference TRBV9 and TRBJ1-1 gives the full variable domain: DSGVTQTPKHLITATGQRVTLRCSPRSGDLSVYWYQQSLDQGLQFLIQYYNGEERAKGNILERFSAQQFPDLHSELNLSSLELGDSALYFCASSGRGGMNTEAFFGQGTRLTVV.

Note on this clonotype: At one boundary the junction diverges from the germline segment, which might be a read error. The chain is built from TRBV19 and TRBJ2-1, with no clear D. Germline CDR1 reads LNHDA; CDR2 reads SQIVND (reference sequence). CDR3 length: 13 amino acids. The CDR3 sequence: CASSQNRHNGQFF. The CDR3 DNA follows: TGTGCCAGCAGCCAAAACAGACACAATGGGCAGTTCTTC. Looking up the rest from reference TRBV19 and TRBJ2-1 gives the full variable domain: DGGITQSPKYLFRKEGQNVTLSCEQNLNHDAMYWYRQDPGQGLRLIYYSQIVNDFQKGDIAEGYSVSREKKESFPLTVTSAQKNPTAFYLCASSQNRHNGQFFGPGTRLTVL.

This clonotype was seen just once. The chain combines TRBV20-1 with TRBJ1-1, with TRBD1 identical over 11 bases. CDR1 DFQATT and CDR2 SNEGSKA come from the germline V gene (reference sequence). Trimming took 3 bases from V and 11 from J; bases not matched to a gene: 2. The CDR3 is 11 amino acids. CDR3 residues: CSASGDRGAFF. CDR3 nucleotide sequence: TGCAGTGCTAGCGGGGACAGGGGGGCTTTCTTT.

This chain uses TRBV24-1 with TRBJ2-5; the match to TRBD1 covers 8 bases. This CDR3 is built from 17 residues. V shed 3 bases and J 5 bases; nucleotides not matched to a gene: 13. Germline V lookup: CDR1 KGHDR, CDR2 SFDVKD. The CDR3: CATSDRDRGDTGETQYF. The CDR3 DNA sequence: TGTGCCACCAGTGATCGAGACAGGGGCGACACCGGGGAGACCCAGTACTTC.

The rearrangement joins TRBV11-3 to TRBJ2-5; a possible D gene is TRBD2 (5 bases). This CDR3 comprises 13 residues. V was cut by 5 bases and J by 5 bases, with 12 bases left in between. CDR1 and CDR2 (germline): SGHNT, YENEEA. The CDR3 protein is CASSGRLEETQYF. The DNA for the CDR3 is TGTGCCAGCAGCGGGAGACTGGAGGAGACCCAGTACTTC.

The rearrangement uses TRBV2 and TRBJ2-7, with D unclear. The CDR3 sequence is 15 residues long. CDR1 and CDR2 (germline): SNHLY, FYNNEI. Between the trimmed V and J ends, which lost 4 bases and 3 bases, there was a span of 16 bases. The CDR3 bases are TGTGCCAGCAGTGCTGGTCGGATCGGGCACTACGAGCAGTACTTC. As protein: CASSAGRIGHYEQYF.